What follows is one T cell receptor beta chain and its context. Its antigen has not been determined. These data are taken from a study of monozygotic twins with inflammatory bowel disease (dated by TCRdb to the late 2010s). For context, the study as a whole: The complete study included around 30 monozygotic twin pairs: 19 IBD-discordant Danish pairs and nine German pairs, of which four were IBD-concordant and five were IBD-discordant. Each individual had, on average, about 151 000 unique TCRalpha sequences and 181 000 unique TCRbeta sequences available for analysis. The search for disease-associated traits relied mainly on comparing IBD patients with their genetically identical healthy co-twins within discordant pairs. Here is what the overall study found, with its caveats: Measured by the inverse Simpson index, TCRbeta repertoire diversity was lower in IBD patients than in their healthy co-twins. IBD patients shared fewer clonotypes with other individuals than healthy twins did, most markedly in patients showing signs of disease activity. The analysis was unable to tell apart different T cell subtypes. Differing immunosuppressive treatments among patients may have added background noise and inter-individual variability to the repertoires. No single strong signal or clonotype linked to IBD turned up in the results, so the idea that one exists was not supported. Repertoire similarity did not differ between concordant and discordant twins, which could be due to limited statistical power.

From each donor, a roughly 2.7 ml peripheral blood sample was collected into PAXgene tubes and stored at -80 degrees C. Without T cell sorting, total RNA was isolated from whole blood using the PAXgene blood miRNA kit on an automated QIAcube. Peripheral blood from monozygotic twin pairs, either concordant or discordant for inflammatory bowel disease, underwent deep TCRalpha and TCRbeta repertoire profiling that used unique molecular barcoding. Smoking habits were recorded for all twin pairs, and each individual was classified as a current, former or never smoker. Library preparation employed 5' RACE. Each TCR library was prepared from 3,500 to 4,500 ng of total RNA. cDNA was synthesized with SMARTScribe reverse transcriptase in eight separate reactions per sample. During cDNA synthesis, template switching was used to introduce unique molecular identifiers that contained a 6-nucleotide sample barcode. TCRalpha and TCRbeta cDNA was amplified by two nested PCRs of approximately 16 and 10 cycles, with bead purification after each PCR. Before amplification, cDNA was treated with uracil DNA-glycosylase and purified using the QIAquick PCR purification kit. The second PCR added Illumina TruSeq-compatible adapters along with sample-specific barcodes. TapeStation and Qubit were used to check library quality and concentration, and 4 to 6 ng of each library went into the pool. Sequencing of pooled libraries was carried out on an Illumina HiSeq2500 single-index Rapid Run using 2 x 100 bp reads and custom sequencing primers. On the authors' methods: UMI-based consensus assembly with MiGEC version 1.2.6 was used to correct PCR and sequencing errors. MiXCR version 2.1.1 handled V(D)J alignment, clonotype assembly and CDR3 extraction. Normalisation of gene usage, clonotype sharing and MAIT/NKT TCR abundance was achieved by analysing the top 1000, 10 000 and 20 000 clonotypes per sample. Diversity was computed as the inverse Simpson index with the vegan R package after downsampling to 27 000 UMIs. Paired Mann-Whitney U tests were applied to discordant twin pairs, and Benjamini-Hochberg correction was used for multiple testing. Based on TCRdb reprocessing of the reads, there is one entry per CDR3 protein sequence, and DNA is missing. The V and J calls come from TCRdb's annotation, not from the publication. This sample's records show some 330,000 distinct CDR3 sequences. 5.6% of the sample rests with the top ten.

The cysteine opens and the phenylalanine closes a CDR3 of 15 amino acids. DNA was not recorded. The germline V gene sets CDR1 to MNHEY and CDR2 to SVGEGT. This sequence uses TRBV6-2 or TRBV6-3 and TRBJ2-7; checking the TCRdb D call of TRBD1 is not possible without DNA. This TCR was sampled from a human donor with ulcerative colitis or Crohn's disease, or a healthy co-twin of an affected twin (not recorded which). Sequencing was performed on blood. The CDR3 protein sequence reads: CASSYSTRRGYEQNF.